These T cell receptor beta chains were read from a single sample in a study of blood T cell repertoires in COVID-19. Clones were read by immunoSEQ multiplex PCR, and TCRdb kept only the in-frame ones, dropping some. The sample carries about 150,000 clones, approximately 84% recorded once. The specimen sequenced was peripheral blood. The receptors shown here come from a man between 65 and 85 years old with acute or convalescent COVID-19. Both conserved end residues are part of each CDR3.

J: TRBJ1-1
V: TRBV19
CDR3: CASSQGLGTEAFF

J: TRBJ1-4
V: TRBV7-9
CDR3: CASRSSGGGEKLFF

J: TRBJ2-7
V: TRBV18
CDR3: CASSPPRGGWYEQYF

J: TRBJ1-5
V: TRBV27
CDR3: CASSGPGPNQPQHF

J: TRBJ2-1
V: TRBV27
CDR3: CASSLSRVQGSGVLF

J: TRBJ1-6
V: TRBV25-1
CDR3: CASSSTTGGIGPLHF

J: TRBJ1-3
V: TRBV30
CDR3: CAWSPPDRTLSGNTIYF

J: TRBJ2-2
V: TRBV4-1
CDR3: CASSQLETTGELFF

J: TRBJ1-2
V: TRBV3-1/TRBV3-2
CDR3: CASSQAKGAGGYTF

J: TRBJ1-6
V: TRBV11-2
CDR3: CASSSTDRGYSPLHF

J: TRBJ2-1
V: TRBV5-1
CDR3: CASSLGGEQFF

J: TRBJ1-2
V: TRBV28
CDR3: CASTIGQNYGYTF

J: TRBJ1-5
V: TRBV5-1
CDR3: CASSLAQGGQPQHF

J: TRBJ2-6
V: TRBV25-1
CDR3: CASSATGSGANVLTF

J: TRBJ1-1
V: TRBV19
CDR3: CASSSQGGGTEAFF

J: TRBJ1-6
V: TRBV11-2
CDR3: CASSSDRNSPLHF

J: TRBJ2-3
V: TRBV6-5
CDR3: CASSYEWGPDTQYF

J: TRBJ2-3
V: TRBV27
CDR3: CASSPPLASPTTDTQYF

J: TRBJ2-6
V: TRBV27
CDR3: CASRVTGTGISSGANVLTF

J: TRBJ2-5
V: TRBV18
CDR3: CASSPITGGWQETQYF

J: TRBJ1-4
V: TRBV19
CDR3: CASSKQGTQNEKLFF

J: TRBJ1-5
V: TRBV7-9
CDR3: CASSSQGYDQPQHF

J: TRBJ1-5
V: TRBV6-5
CDR3: CASSWDRNQPQHF